Following are 19 T cell receptor beta chains from one sample sequenced in a study of blood T cell repertoires in COVID-19 (dated by TCRdb to between 2020 and 2021). Receptor amplification or capture employed the immunoSEQ multiplex PCR assay. Sourced from immuneACCESS, this table was stored by TCRdb with only in-frame sequences that have V and J called. A share of the clones is absent; for the studies checked, an unresolved V gene accounts for under half, and the remainder has no known explanation. Counted in this sample were almost 200,000 clones; 89% of them appeared once. About 8.1% of the sample comes from the top ten. Sequences were obtained from PBMCs or T cells enriched from blood (not recorded which). These receptors came from a woman aged 18-35 years who had recovered from COVID-19.

The genes are TRBV9 and TRBJ1-4, with D perhaps matching TRBD1 (5 bases). V lost 2 bases, J lost 8 bases, and 16 bases lay in between. The germline V gene has CDR1 SGDLS and CDR2 YYNGEE. The CDR3 consists of 15 residues. Written as DNA, the CDR3 is TGTGCCAGCAGCGTCGGGGGAGGATTATACGAAAAACTGTTTTTT. Residues: CASSVGGGLYEKLFF.

This chain uses TRBV4-1 with TRBJ2-1; a possible D gene is TRBD1 (6 bases). Germline loops: CDR1 MGHRA, CDR2 YSYEKL. The CDR3 contains 16 residues. V was cut by 5 bases and J by 4 bases, with 18 bases left in between. CDR3 coding DNA: TGCGCCAGCAGCTCAGGGGATTTCGGACGGTACAATGAGCAGTTCTTC. Translation: CASSSGDFGRYNEQFF.

This chain connects TRBV7-9 to TRBJ2-3, with unresolved D. The CDR3 covers 15 residues. The germline V gene encodes CDR1 SEHNR and CDR2 FQNEAQ (reference sequence). V shed 1 base and J shed 4 bases, with 12 bases lying between them. The CDR3 loop is CASSLGQGAPDTQYF. The CDR3 nucleotides are TGTGCCAGCAGCTTAGGACAAGGCGCCCCAGATACGCAGTATTTT.

The chain couples TRBV19 to TRBJ1-6; TRBD1 might be the D (5 bases). This CDR3 is 14 amino acids long. CDR1 LNHDA and CDR2 SQIVND come from the germline V gene (reference sequence). V was shortened by 3 bases and J by 6 bases, with 9 bases between the two germline ends. DNA for the CDR3: TGTGCCAGTAGTATCGACAGTACTAATTCACCCCTCCACTTT. This encodes CASSIDSTNSPLHF.

V and J are TRBV27 and TRBJ2-1, with TRBD2 identical over 8 bases. CDR3 length equals 16 residues. From germline, CDR1 is MNHEY and CDR2 SMNVEV (reference sequence). V dropped 4 bases and J dropped 2; count of bases not matched to a gene: 7. The DNA for the CDR3 is TGTGCCAGCAGTTCTCGGCGGGGGGCCGCCTACAATGAGCAGTTCTTC. This codes for CASSSRRGAAYNEQFF.

The V gene is TRBV25-1, the J gene TRBJ2-1; 10 bases line up with TRBD1. Germline V gene data show CDR1 as MGHDK and CDR2 as SYGVNS. The CDR3 has 17 amino acids. Trimming cost V 6 bases and J 6 bases; bases outside gene matches: 14. The CDR3 nucleotides are TGTGCCAGCAGCTTGTACACCGGGACAGGGGCTACCAATGAGCAGTTCTTC. This translates into CASSLYTGTGATNEQFF.

CDR3 residues: CASSLVPGSDTGELFF. The CDR3 coding sequence is TGCGCCAGCAGCTTGGTACCAGGGTCTGACACCGGGGAGCTGTTTTTT. This chain connects TRBV5-1 to TRBJ2-2; tentative D call: TRBD1 (5 bases). The ends were cut back, 0 bases at V and 3 bases at J, with 12 bases in the middle. CDR3 length equals 16 residues. Germline V gives CDR1 SGHRS, CDR2 YFSETQ.

This clone was observed a few times. This chain links TRBV11-2 with TRBJ2-7; tentative D call: TRBD2 (6 bases). The ends were cut back, 3 bases at V and 2 bases at J, with 11 bases in the middle. Germline CDR1 SGHAT, CDR2 FQNNGV. The CDR3 contains 14 residues. In nucleotides, the CDR3 is TGTGCCAGCAGCTTGGGGGGTCTGGCCTACGAGCAGTACTTC. As protein: CASSLGGLAYEQYF.

The genes are TRBV4-1 and TRBJ2-7; no reliable D call. Trimming pared 3 bases from V and 0 bases from J, leaving 6 bases between. CDR1 is MGHRA, CDR2 YSYEKL, per germline. CDR3 length equals 13 residues. CDR3 amino acids: CASSHQASYEQYF. For the CDR3, the DNA is TGCGCCAGCAGCCACCAGGCCTCCTACGAGCAGTACTTC.

The chain couples TRBV5-1 to TRBJ1-1; 7 positions agree with TRBD1. The CDR3 consists of 12 residues. Per the germline V gene, CDR1 is SGHRS and CDR2 is YFSETQ. Unmatched junction bases numbered 1, after V lost 3 bases and J lost 5 bases. CDR3 in amino acids: CASSWDRTEAFF. In DNA, the CDR3 is TGCGCCAGCAGCTGGGACAGAACTGAAGCTTTCTTT.

This rearrangement joins TRBV30 to TRBJ1-1; weak D call: TRBD1 (5 bases). The ends were cut back, 5 bases at V and 3 bases at J, with 16 bases in the middle. The CDR3 has 14 residues. CDR1 is GTSNPN and CDR2 is SVGIG in the germline V gene (reference sequence). The CDR3, as DNA: TGTGCCTGGGTACGGGACTTCCCCTACACTGAAGCTTTCTTT. Translating it yields CAWVRDFPYTEAFF.

This chain links TRBV25-1 with TRBJ1-4; D gene uncertain. Germline loops: CDR1 MGHDK, CDR2 SYGVNS. This CDR3 has 13 residues. The V end lost 3 bases, the J end lost 8 bases, and 10 bases lay between the germline ends. CDR3: CASSESTREKLFF. The CDR3 nucleotides are TGTGCCAGCAGTGAGTCTACGCGGGAAAAACTGTTTTTT.

Here the CDR3 DNA reads TGTGCCAGCAGCCTCGGGACAGGGGCCACTGAAGCTTTCTTT. Protein sequence: CASSLGTGATEAFF. This sequence joins TRBV11-3 and TRBJ1-1, with TRBD1 matching over 10 bases. V trimming: 5 bases; J trimming: 4 bases; junction bases outside the gene matches: 4. The length of the CDR3 is 14 residues. CDR1 is SGHNT and CDR2 is YENEEA in the germline V gene.

V and J are TRBV20-1 and TRBJ1-3; 9 nucleotides agree with TRBD1. This CDR3 is 17 amino acids long. Germline V gene data show CDR1 as DFQATT and CDR2 as SNEGSKA (reference sequence). V lost 3 bases, J lost 1 base, and 10 bases stayed unmatched. The CDR3 loop reads CSASWGQGISSGNTIYF. The CDR3 nucleotides read TGCAGTGCTAGTTGGGGACAGGGTATTTCTTCTGGAAACACCATATATTTT.

This chain joins TRBV28 and TRBJ2-2; TRBD1 agrees at 9 bases. After removal of 6 bases from V and 7 bases from J, the junction contained 6 bases not matched to a gene. This CDR3 region has 14 residues. Germline V gene data show CDR1 as MDHEN and CDR2 as SYDVKM. CDR3 nucleotide sequence: TGTGCCAGCAGATCTACAGGGGGCGACGGGGAGCTGTTTTTT. Residues: CASRSTGGDGELFF.

This chain connects TRBV5-1 to TRBJ2-7; D ambiguous. There are 13 residues in the CDR3. The germline CDR1 and CDR2 sequences are SGHRS and YFSETQ. V dropped 4 bases and J dropped 3 bases, with 11 bases sitting between them. CDR3: CASSPTSSYEQYF. The DNA for the CDR3 is TGCGCCAGCAGCCCAACGTCGAGCTACGAGCAGTACTTC. The variable domain in full, completed from reference TRBV5-1 and TRBJ2-7, reads KAGVTQTPRYLIKTRGQQVTLSCSPISGHRSVSWYQQTPGQGLQFLFEYFSETQRNKGNFPGRFSGRQFSNSRSEMNVSTLELGDSALYLCASSPTSSYEQYFGPGTRLTVT.

V is TRBV29-1 and J is TRBJ1-2; 7 nucleotides agree with TRBD1. Per germline, CDR1 SQVTM and CDR2 ANQGSEA. This CDR3 has 13 amino acids. Trimming cost V 3 bases and J 1 base; bases outside gene matches: 2. The CDR3 protein is CSVDRDSNYGYTF. The CDR3 nucleotides are TGCAGCGTTGACCGGGACAGTAACTATGGCTACACCTTC.

This rearrangement joins TRBV6-5 to TRBJ2-3, with 11 bases fitting TRBD1. The trim removed 6 bases at V and 7 bases at J, leaving 3 bases unmatched. The germline CDR1 and CDR2 sequences are MNHEY and SVGAGI. The CDR3 is 13 amino acids. The CDR3 is CASRDRGLYTQYF. CDR3 bases: TGTGCCAGCAGGGACAGGGGGCTATATACGCAGTATTTT.

The rearrangement links TRBV5-1 to TRBJ2-7; no reliable D call. Germline V lookup: CDR1 SGHRS, CDR2 YFSETQ. The CDR3 runs 15 residues. V was cut by 0 bases and J by 6 bases, with 16 bases left in between. The CDR3 DNA is TGCGCCAGCAGCTTGGATGCGGATGCCTACGTCGAGCAGTACTTC. Translated, it gives CASSLDADAYVEQYF.